This TCR beta chain is drawn from a study of T cell changes during pregnancy in multiple sclerosis. The V and J ends lost 0 bases and 10 bases respectively, with 4 bases between them. CDR1 is LNHNV and CDR2 is YYDKDF in the germline V gene (reference sequence). The CDR3 extends over 11 amino acids. Method: immunoSEQ multiplex PCR; TCRdb's copy keeps in-frame clones and lacks some. This table has about 60,000 clones, about 92% appearing once. This clone was counted a few times. Sequencing used CD8+ T cells from peripheral blood mononuclear cells, obtained in the second trimester of pregnancy. The chain employs TRBV15 and TRBJ2-1, with D unclear. This sequence originates from a female donor with multiple sclerosis, enrolled in a pregnancy study. CDR3 bases: TGTGCCACCAGCAGAGACAGAGAGCAGTTCTTC. Encoded protein: CATSRDREQFF.